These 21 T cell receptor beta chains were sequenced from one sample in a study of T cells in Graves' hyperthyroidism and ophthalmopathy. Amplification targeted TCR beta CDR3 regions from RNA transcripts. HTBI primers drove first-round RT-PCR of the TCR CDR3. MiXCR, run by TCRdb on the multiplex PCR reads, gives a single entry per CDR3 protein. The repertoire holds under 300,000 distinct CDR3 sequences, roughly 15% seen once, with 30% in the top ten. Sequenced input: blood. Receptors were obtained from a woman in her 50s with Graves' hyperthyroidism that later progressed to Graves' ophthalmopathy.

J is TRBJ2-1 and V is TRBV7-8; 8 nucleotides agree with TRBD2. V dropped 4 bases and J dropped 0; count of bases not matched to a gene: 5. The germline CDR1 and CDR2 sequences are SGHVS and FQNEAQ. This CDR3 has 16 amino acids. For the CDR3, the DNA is TGTGCCAGCAGCTATTCCGGGACTAGCTCCTACAATGAGCAGTTCTTC. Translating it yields CASSYSGTSSYNEQFF.

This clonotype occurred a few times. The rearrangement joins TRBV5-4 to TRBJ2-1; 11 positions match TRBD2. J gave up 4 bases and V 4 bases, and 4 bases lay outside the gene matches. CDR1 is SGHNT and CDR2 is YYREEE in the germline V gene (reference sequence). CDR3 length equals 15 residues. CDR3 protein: CASSPGLAEYNEQFF. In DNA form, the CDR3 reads TGTGCCAGCAGCCCGGGACTAGCGGAATACAATGAGCAGTTCTTC.

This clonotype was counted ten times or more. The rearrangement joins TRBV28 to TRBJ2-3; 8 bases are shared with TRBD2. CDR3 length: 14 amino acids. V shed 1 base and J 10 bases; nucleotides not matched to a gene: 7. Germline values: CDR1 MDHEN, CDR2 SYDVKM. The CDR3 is CASSLSAGGRAQYF. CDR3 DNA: TGTGCCAGCAGTTTATCGGCGGGGGGTAGGGCGCAGTATTTT.

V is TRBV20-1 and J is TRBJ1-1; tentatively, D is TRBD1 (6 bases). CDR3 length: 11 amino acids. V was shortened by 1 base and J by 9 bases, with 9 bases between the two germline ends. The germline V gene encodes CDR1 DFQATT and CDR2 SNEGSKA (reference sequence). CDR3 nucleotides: TGCAGTGCTAGAGTCGGGGGGCAAGCTTTCTTT. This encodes CSARVGGQAFF.

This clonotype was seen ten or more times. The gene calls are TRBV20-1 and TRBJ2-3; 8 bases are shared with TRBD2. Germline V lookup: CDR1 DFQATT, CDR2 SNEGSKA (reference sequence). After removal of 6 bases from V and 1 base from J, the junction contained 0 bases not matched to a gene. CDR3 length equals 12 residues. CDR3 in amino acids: CSAGRGTDTQYF. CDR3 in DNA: TGCAGTGCCGGGAGGGGCACAGATACGCAGTATTTT.

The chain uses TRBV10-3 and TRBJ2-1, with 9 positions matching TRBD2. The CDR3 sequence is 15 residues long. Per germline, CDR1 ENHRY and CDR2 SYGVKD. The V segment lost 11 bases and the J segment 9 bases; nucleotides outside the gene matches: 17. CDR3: CASLGWREGLGEQFF. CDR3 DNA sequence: TGTGCCTCATTAGGGTGGCGGGAGGGCCTTGGTGAGCAGTTCTTC.

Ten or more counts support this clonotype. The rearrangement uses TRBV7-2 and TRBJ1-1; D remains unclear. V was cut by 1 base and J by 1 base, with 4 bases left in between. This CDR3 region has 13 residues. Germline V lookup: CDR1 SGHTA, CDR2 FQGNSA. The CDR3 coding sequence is TGTGCCAGCAGCTTAGAGCCGAACACTGAAGCTTTCTTT. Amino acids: CASSLEPNTEAFF.

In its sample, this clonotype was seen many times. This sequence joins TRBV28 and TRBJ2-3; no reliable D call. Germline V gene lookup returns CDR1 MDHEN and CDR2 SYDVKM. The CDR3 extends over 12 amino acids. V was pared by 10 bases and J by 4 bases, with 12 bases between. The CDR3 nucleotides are TGTGCCACCCGACTTAAGGCAGATACGCAGTATTTT. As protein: CATRLKADTQYF.

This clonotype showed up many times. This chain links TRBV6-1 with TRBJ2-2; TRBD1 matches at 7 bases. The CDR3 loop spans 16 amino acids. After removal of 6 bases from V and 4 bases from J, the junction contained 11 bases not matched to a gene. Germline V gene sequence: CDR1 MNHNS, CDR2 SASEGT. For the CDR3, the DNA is TGTGCCAGCAGGCCTCGACAGGGTTACAGCACCGGGGAGCTGTTTTTT. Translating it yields CASRPRQGYSTGELFF.

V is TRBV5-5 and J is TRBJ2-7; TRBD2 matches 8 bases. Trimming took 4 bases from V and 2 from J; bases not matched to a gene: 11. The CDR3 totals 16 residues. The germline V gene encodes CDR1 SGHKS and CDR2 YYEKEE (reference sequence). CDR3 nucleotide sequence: TGTGCCAGCAGCGGCCAAACGGGAGGGAGGACCTACGAGCAGTACTTC. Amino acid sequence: CASSGQTGGRTYEQYF.

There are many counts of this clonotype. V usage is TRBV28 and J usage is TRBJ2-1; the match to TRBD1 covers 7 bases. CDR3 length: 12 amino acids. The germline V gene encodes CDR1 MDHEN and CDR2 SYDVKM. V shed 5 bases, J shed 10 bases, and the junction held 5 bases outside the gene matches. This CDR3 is CASSPRDSEQFF. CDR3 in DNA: TGTGCCAGCAGTCCCAGGGACAGCGAGCAGTTCTTC.

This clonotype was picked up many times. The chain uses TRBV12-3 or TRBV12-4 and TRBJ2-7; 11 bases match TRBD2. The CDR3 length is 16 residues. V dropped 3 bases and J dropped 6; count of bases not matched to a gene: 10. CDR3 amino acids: CASSLSTSGTSCEQYF. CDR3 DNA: TGTGCCAGCAGTTTGTCGACTAGCGGGACAAGCTGCGAGCAGTACTTC.

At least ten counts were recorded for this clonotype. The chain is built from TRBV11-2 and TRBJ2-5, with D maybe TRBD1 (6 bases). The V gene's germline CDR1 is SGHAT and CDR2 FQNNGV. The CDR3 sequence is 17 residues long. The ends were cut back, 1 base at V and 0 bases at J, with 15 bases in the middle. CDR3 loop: CASSLGHRGGYQETQYF. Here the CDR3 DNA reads TGTGCCAGCAGCTTAGGTCATCGAGGGGGATACCAAGAGACCCAGTACTTC.

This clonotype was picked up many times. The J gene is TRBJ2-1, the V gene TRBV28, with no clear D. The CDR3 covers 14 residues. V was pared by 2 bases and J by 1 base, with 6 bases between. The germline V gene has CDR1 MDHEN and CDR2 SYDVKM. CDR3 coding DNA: TGTGCCAGCAGTTTAGAAGGTTCCTACAATGAGCAGTTCTTC. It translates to CASSLEGSYNEQFF.

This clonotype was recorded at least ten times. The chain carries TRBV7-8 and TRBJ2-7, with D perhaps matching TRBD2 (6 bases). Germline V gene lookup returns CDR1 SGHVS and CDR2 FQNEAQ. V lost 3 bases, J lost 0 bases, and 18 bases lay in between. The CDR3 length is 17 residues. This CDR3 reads CASSFPFRGRSSYEQYF. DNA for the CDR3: TGTGCCAGCAGCTTCCCTTTTCGTGGGAGGAGCTCCTACGAGCAGTACTTC.

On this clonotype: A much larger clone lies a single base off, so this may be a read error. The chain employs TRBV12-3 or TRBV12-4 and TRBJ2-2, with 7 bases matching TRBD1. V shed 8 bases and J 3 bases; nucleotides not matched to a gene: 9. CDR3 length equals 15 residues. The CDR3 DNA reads TGTGCCAGCGGCCTGCGACAGGGCTACACCGGGGAGCTGTTTTTT. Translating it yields CASGLRQGYTGELFF.

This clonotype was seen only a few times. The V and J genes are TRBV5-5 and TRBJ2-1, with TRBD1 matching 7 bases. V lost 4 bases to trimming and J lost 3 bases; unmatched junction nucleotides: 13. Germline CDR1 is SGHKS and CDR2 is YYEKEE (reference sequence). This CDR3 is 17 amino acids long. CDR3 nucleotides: TGTGCCAGCAGCCTGTACTCCGGGACAGACTACTACAATGAGCAGTTCTTC. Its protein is CASSLYSGTDYYNEQFF.

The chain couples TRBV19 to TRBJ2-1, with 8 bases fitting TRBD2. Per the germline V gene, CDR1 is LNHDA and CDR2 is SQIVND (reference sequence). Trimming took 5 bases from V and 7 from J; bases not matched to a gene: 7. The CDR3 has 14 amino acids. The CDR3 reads CASSGRTGGNEQFF. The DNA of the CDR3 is TGTGCCAGTAGTGGACGGACGGGGGGGAATGAGCAGTTCTTC.

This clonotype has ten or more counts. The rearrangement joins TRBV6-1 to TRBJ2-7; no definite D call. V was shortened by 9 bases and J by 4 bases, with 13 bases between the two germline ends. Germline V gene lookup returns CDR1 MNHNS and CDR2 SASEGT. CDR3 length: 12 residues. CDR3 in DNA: TGTGCCAGTTGCGACTCGGTTTACGAGCAGTACTTC. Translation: CASCDSVYEQYF.

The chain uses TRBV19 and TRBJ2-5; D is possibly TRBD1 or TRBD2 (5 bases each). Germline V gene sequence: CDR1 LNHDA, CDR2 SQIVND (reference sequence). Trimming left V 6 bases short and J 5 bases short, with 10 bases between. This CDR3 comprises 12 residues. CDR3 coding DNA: TGTGCCAGTAGACGGGGCTCTGAGACCCAGTACTTC. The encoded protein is CASRRGSETQYF.

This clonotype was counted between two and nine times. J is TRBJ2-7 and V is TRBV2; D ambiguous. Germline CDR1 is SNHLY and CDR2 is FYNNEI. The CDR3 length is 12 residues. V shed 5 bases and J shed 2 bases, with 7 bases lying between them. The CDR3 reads CASSYSPYEQYF. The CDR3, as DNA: TGTGCCAGCAGTTACAGTCCCTACGAGCAGTACTTC.